The clone carrying this T cell receptor (beta chain) was recorded a few times. Its antigen is as yet unknown. The sample is drawn from a study of CD8 T cells in ankylosing spondylitis. General study points: Blood of patients with ankylosing spondylitis appeared to be characterized by a TCR beta motif of eight highly homologous variants. Significantly higher representation of disease-linked clones was reported for matched ankylosing spondylitis synovial fluid.

A quantitative 5'-RACE method, one with molecular barcodes, was used to make TCR beta libraries. Each CDR3 protein is one row after TCRdb ran MiXCR on the 5' RACE reads. The table records about 700,000 distinct CDR3 sequences, 19% of them present only once. The junction had 6 bases not matched to a gene; V was cut back by 5 bases and J by 2 bases. This CDR3 region has 15 residues. In germline, CDR1 is SEHNR, CDR2 FQNEAQ (reference sequence). Sequenced material: blood, either unsorted or a sorted T cell fraction (not recorded which). The chain links TRBV7-9 to TRBJ2-5, with 9 nucleotides matching TRBD1. This clonotype was sampled from a male donor with ankylosing spondylitis. The CDR3 sequence is CASSNRGQGQETQYF. DNA of the CDR3: TGTGCCAGCAGCAACCGAGGACAGGGGCAAGAGACCCAGTACTTC.